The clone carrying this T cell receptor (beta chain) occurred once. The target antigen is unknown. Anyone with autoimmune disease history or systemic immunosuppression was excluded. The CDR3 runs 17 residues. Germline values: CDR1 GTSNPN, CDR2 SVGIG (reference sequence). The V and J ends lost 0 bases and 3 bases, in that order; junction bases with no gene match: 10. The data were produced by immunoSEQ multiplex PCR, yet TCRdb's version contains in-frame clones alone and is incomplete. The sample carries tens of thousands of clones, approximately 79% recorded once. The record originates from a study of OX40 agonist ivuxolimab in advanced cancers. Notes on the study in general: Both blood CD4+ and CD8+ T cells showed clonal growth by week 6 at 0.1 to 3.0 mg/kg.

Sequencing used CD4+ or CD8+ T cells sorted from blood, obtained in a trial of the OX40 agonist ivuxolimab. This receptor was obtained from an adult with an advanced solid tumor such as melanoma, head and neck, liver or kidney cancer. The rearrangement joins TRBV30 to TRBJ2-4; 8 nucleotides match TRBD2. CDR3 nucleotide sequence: TGTGCCTGGAGTGTACGGGGACTAGGTATAGACAAAAACATTCAGTACTTC. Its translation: CAWSVRGLGIDKNIQYF.